Below, 30 T cell receptor beta chains from the same sample are listed, as sequenced in a study of T-cell memory formation after mild COVID-19. TCRdb independently ran MiXCR on the 5' RACE reads; one entry per CDR3 protein. The sample contains roughly 300,000 distinct CDR3 sequences, 8% to 9% of which appear only once. The specimen sequenced was PBMCs or a T cell subset sorted from them (not recorded which). These receptors were obtained from a man between 18 and 35 years old who had mild COVID-19 (a few samples of this study predate the infection). Cell type and time point are not known.

The chain links TRBV7-2 to TRBJ1-2; maybe TRBD1 (5 bases). Germline V CDR1 and CDR2: SGHTA, FQGNSA. Trimming shortened V by 5 bases and J by 4 bases, and 17 bases separated the two germline ends. CDR3 size: 15 residues. CDR3 sequence reads: CASSAKGSGGYGYTF. The DNA of the CDR3 is TGTGCCAGCAGCGCTAAGGGTTCCGGGGGCTATGGCTACACCTTC.

This clonotype has only a few counts. V usage is TRBV12-3 or TRBV12-4 and J usage is TRBJ1-5; D gene ambiguous. CDR3 length equals 12 residues. The ends were cut back, 4 bases at V and 9 bases at J, with 10 bases in the middle. The DNA for the CDR3 is TGTGCCAGCAGTTCCTCGGAGGGGCCCCAGCATTTT. This encodes CASSSSEGPQHF.

The V and J genes are TRBV30 and TRBJ1-1; D ambiguous. Trimming shortened V by 5 bases and J by 1 base, and 5 bases separated the two germline ends. The CDR3 totals 11 residues. The germline gives CDR1 GTSNPN, CDR2 SVGIG (reference sequence). The CDR3 protein is CAWRKNTEAFF. CDR3 bases: TGTGCCTGGCGAAAGAACACTGAAGCTTTCTTT.

The chain links TRBV4-3 to TRBJ1-2, with 8 bases aligning to TRBD1. CDR1 LGHNA and CDR2 YSLEER come from the germline V gene. The CDR3 runs 15 residues. V was clipped by 4 bases and J by 6 bases; unmatched bases: 10. CDR3 bases: TGCGCCAGCAGCCCGAAACCGGACAGGGTAGATGGCTACACCTTC. Translating gives CASSPKPDRVDGYTF.

This clonotype has at least ten counts. This sequence joins TRBV5-1 and TRBJ2-7; perhaps TRBD1 as D (6 bases). This CDR3 is built from 14 residues. V was trimmed by 0 bases and J by 5 bases, leaving 12 bases between them. CDR1 is SGHRS and CDR2 is YFSETQ in the germline V gene. The CDR3 loop is CASSLVRGHDEQYF. The CDR3 DNA is TGCGCCAGCAGCTTGGTCAGGGGTCACGACGAGCAGTACTTC.

At least ten counts were recorded for this clonotype. The chain recombines TRBV7-9 with TRBJ2-1; 7 positions agree with TRBD2. Germline CDR1 reads SEHNR; CDR2 reads FQNEAQ (reference sequence). The CDR3 is 14 residues long. V lost 2 bases and J lost 10; bases outside the gene matches: 8. The chain's CDR3 is CASSLSLAADEQFF. CDR3 nucleotides: TGTGCCAGCAGCTTATCTCTAGCGGCTGACGAGCAGTTCTTC. Based on the CDR3 plus reference TRBV7-9 and TRBJ2-1, the full variable domain is DTGVSQNPRHKITKRGQNVTFRCDPISEHNRLYWYRQTLGQGPEFLTYFQNEAQLEKSRLLSDRFSAERPKGSFSTLEIQRTEQGDSAMYLCASSLSLAADEQFFGPGTRLTVL.

The chain joins TRBV7-2 to TRBJ1-1, with D possibly TRBD1 on 5 matching bases. Trimming removed 1 base at V and 3 bases at J, with 15 bases between. Germline CDR1 and CDR2: SGHTA and FQGNSA. This CDR3 spans 16 amino acids. This CDR3 reads CASSLGPGRVYTEAFF. The CDR3 nucleotides read TGTGCCAGCAGCTTAGGGCCAGGGCGGGTGTACACTGAAGCTTTCTTT.

This clonotype was detected only a few times. V and J are TRBV6-1 and TRBJ2-2; D is perhaps TRBD2 (5 bases). V was pared by 9 bases and J by 2 bases, with 13 bases between. The germline V gene has CDR1 MNHNS and CDR2 SASEGT. The CDR3 has 14 residues. The CDR3 DNA reads TGTGCCAGTATCCGGGGTACCAACACCGGGGAGCTGTTTTTT. The encoded protein is CASIRGTNTGELFF.

This clonotype occurred many times. The CDR3, as DNA: TGTGCCAGCAGCTTACGAGGACAGGGGAACACTGAAGCTTTCTTT. Translating gives CASSLRGQGNTEAFF. The V call is TRBV7-9, the J call TRBJ1-1; 8 nucleotides align to TRBD1. Looked up from germline, CDR1 is SEHNR and CDR2 is FQNEAQ (reference sequence). The ends lost 2 bases at V and 1 base at J; junction bases unmatched: 3. The CDR3 has 15 amino acids.

In its sample, this clonotype was seen many times. This chain links TRBV7-2 with TRBJ1-5, with TRBD1 matching over 7 bases. CDR1 is SGHTA and CDR2 is FQGNSA in the germline V gene. J was trimmed by 0 bases and V by 5 bases; bases with no gene match: 7. The CDR3 is 16 residues long. Written as DNA, the CDR3 is TGTGCCAGCAGCCCAGGGACAGCGTATAGCAATCAGCCCCAGCATTTT. Translating it yields CASSPGTAYSNQPQHF.

This clonotype was observed many times. The V call is TRBV7-2, the J call TRBJ2-5; maybe TRBD2 (5 bases). The V end lost 8 bases, the J end lost 1 base, and 11 bases lay between the germline ends. Per germline, CDR1 SGHTA and CDR2 FQGNSA. This CDR3 region has 13 residues. CDR3 coding DNA: TGTGCCAGCGGTCGAGGGTCCCAAGAGACCCAGTACTTC. This translates into CASGRGSQETQYF.

The CDR3 region is CASSLDNNYGYTF. CDR3 DNA: TGTGCCAGCTCACTGGACAACAACTATGGCTACACCTTC. The chain uses TRBV18 and TRBJ1-2; TRBD1 is a possible D gene (5 bases). Germline V gene sequence: CDR1 KGHSH, CDR2 LQKENI. Trimming took off 4 bases at V and 2 bases at J, with 8 bases between the two ends. The CDR3 runs to 13 residues.

This chain links TRBV20-1 with TRBJ2-4, with D possibly TRBD1 on 5 matching bases. CDR3 length: 15 amino acids. V was shortened by 0 bases and J by 0 bases, with 9 bases between the two germline ends. Germline CDR1 reads DFQATT; CDR2 reads SNEGSKA (reference sequence). For the CDR3, the DNA is TGCAGTGCTAGAGATGACAGCCTAGCCAAAAACATTCAGTACTTC. Translating it yields CSARDDSLAKNIQYF.

This chain uses TRBV6-5 with TRBJ1-5; D gene unclear. Deletions cut 5 bases from V and 5 bases from J, with 10 bases between. This CDR3 spans 13 amino acids. From germline, CDR1 is MNHEY and CDR2 SVGAGI. Here the CDR3 reads CASSIKRDQPQHF. The CDR3 DNA follows: TGTGCCAGCAGTATCAAGCGCGATCAGCCCCAGCATTTT.

This chain uses TRBV2 with TRBJ2-1; unclear D gene. Germline V gene data show CDR1 as SNHLY and CDR2 as FYNNEI. The V and J ends lost 6 bases and 5 bases respectively, with 5 bases between them. The CDR3 contains 11 residues. The CDR3 is CASRMNNEQFF. The CDR3 DNA reads TGTGCCAGCAGGATGAACAATGAGCAGTTCTTC.

J is TRBJ2-3 and V is TRBV11-2; 9 bases agree with TRBD1. The germline gives CDR1 SGHAT, CDR2 FQNNGV. This CDR3 contains 16 residues. With 1 base clipped from V and 3 bases from J, the junction kept 5 bases outside the gene matches. The CDR3 is CASSLGPDRGTDTQYF. CDR3 nucleotide sequence: TGTGCCAGCAGCTTAGGGCCTGACAGGGGGACAGATACGCAGTATTTT.

This clonotype has just a few counts. A read error may account for a junction end that differs from germline. The V call is TRBV11-2, the J call TRBJ1-3; D is uncertain. The CDR3 has 13 amino acids. Per the germline V gene, CDR1 is SGHAT and CDR2 is FQNNGV. The CDR3, as DNA: TGTGCCAGCAGCTTAACCCACTCGGGCAGTCCGGATTTT. It encodes CASSLTHSGSPDF.

This clonotype was detected ten times or more. This chain connects TRBV29-1 to TRBJ2-5; perhaps TRBD2 as D (6 bases). The V end was cut by 4 bases, the J end by 3 bases, with 9 bases between. The CDR3 loop spans 12 amino acids. Germline V gene lookup returns CDR1 SQVTM and CDR2 ANQGSEA. In DNA, the CDR3 is TGCAGCGTTGTCCCGGGGGAAGAGACCCAGTACTTC. Amino acid sequence: CSVVPGEETQYF.

The table lists this clonotype with many counts. The chain recombines TRBV11-2 with TRBJ2-5; D may be TRBD2 (5 bases). The CDR3 is made up of 14 amino acids. Germline CDR1 SGHAT, CDR2 FQNNGV. V lost 5 bases and J 5 bases, leaving 15 bases between the germline ends. The CDR3 coding sequence is TGTGCCAGCAGCCTTTCGAGGGTAGTGGAGACCCAGTACTTC. Protein: CASSLSRVVETQYF. Looking up the rest from reference TRBV11-2 and TRBJ2-5 gives the full variable domain: EAGVAQSPRYKIIEKRQSVAFWCNPISGHATLYWYQQILGQGPKLLIQFQNNGVVDDSQLPKDRFSAERLKGVDSTLKIQPAKLEDSAVYLCASSLSRVVETQYFGPGTRLLVL.

The rearrangement uses TRBV4-2 and TRBJ1-1; no definite D call. Germline CDR1 LGHNA, CDR2 YNFKEQ. The V end was cut by 6 bases, the J end by 0 bases, with 17 bases between. CDR3 size: 16 residues. CDR3 in amino acids: CASRLQGLGMNTEAFF. DNA of the CDR3: TGTGCCAGCAGACTCCAAGGTCTGGGAATGAACACTGAAGCTTTCTTT.

This clonotype came up a few times. This chain joins TRBV5-1 and TRBJ2-5; the match to TRBD2 covers 9 bases. V lost 7 bases and J lost 2; bases outside the gene matches: 9. The CDR3 covers 15 residues. Per the germline V gene, CDR1 is SGHRS and CDR2 is YFSETQ. CDR3 nucleotides: TGCGCCAGCGCCATTCAAGCGGGGGGACAAGAGACCCAGTACTTC. Protein: CASAIQAGGQETQYF.

This clonotype showed up just a few times. CDR3 sequence reads: CASSRMPPTPGDPYNEQFF. The CDR3 DNA follows: TGCGCCAGCAGCAGAATGCCCCCGACTCCCGGGGACCCCTACAATGAGCAGTTCTTC. The chain recombines TRBV5-1 with TRBJ2-1, with D tentatively TRBD1 or TRBD2 (5 bases each). This CDR3 has 19 amino acids. V dropped 4 bases and J dropped 2 bases, with 25 bases sitting between them. Germline loops: CDR1 SGHRS, CDR2 YFSETQ.

This clonotype was detected only a few times. CDR3 in DNA: TGCAGTGCCGCCGTTGGGACCCAAGAGACCCAGTACTTC. As protein: CSAAVGTQETQYF. The chain joins TRBV20-1 to TRBJ2-5; D tentatively fits TRBD1 or TRBD2 (5 bases each). V gave up 6 bases and J gave up 1 base, with 12 bases separating them. Germline loops: CDR1 DFQATT, CDR2 SNEGSKA (reference sequence). The CDR3 is 13 amino acids.

The J gene is TRBJ2-7, the V gene TRBV5-1; 9 bases align to TRBD1. The CDR3 is 14 amino acids. V dropped 0 bases and J dropped 4; count of bases not matched to a gene: 2. Germline V CDR1 and CDR2: SGHRS, YFSETQ. The CDR3 nucleotides are TGCGCCAGCAGCTTGGGACAGGGGGGGTACGAGCAGTACGTC. Translation: CASSLGQGGYEQYV.

The chain employs TRBV15 and TRBJ2-3, with 7 bases identical to TRBD1. The CDR3 length is 18 residues. CDR1 is LNHNV and CDR2 is YYDKDF in the germline V gene (reference sequence). J gave up 2 bases and V 1 base, and 12 bases lay outside the gene matches. DNA of the CDR3: TGTGCCACCAGCAGAGGACGAGGGATGACAGGGATCACAGATACGCAGTATTTT. Protein product: CATSRGRGMTGITDTQYF.

This chain uses TRBV29-1 with TRBJ1-2; D is undetermined. The CDR3 has 10 amino acids. Deletions cut 7 bases from V and 6 bases from J, with 9 bases between. Germline V gives CDR1 SQVTM, CDR2 ANQGSEA. The CDR3 DNA reads as TGCAGCGCCCTGACGGATGGCTACACCTTC. Translating gives CSALTDGYTF.

This clonotype was seen a handful of times. The chain links TRBV2 to TRBJ2-7; D is perhaps TRBD2 (5 bases). Per the germline V gene, CDR1 is SNHLY and CDR2 is FYNNEI. Trimming took off 6 bases at V and 5 bases at J, with 14 bases between the two ends. The CDR3 contains 13 residues. The CDR3: CASRAGMNNEQYF. The CDR3 DNA follows: TGTGCCAGCAGGGCCGGGATGAACAACGAGCAGTACTTC.

This clonotype showed up many times. This chain links TRBV7-9 with TRBJ1-1; D gene ambiguous. Germline V lookup: CDR1 SEHNR, CDR2 FQNEAQ (reference sequence). The CDR3 runs 14 residues. V was pared by 3 bases and J by 3 bases, with 11 bases between. In DNA, the CDR3 is TGTGCCAGCAGCTTTCAACAGTGGGACACTGAAGCTTTCTTT. It yields the protein CASSFQQWDTEAFF.

This clonotype was seen a few times. The CDR3 nucleotides read TGTGCCAGTAGGGACAGCACCTACGAGCAGTACTTC. Its translation: CASRDSTYEQYF. V gene TRBV19 combines with J gene TRBJ2-7; maybe TRBD1 (6 bases). The CDR3 runs 12 residues. With 6 bases removed from V and 2 bases from J, the gap between germline ends came to 8 bases. Germline V gene lookup returns CDR1 LNHDA and CDR2 SQIVND (reference sequence).

The J gene is TRBJ2-5, the V gene TRBV14; D is possibly TRBD2 (5 bases). Germline loops: CDR1 SGHDN, CDR2 FVKESK. The CDR3 loop spans 14 amino acids. The V end lost 6 bases, the J end lost 1 base, and 12 bases lay between the germline ends. CDR3 sequence reads: CASSFGLSQETQYF. DNA of the CDR3: TGTGCCAGCAGTTTCGGACTTTCCCAAGAGACCCAGTACTTC.